One and the same sample provided the 28 T cell receptor beta chains below, sequenced in a study of blood T cell repertoires in COVID-19. The assay was immunoSEQ multiplex PCR, and TCRdb's table has in-frame clones only and misses some. The data contain 130,000 or so clones, over 70% of them seen just once; the ten biggest clones take up about 6%. Sequenced: peripheral blood. Every receptor here comes from a man older than 75 with active or convalescent COVID-19.

The rearrangement joins TRBV11-3 to TRBJ2-1; 7 bases match TRBD1. The CDR3 has 15 residues. V lost 5 bases to trimming and J lost 3 bases; unmatched junction nucleotides: 7. From germline, CDR1 is SGHNT and CDR2 YENEEA. The CDR3 loop is CASSLDRESYNEQFF. CDR3 coding DNA: TGTGCCAGCAGCCTCGACAGGGAGAGCTACAATGAGCAGTTCTTC.

This chain connects TRBV2 to TRBJ2-5; the D gene is possibly TRBD1 (6 bases). The germline CDR1 and CDR2 sequences are SNHLY and FYNNEI. The V gene lost 8 bases and the J gene lost 5 bases, with 12 bases spanning the gap. The CDR3 sequence is 12 residues long. The CDR3 spells CASGRGGETQYF. The CDR3 nucleotides read TGTGCCAGCGGCAGGGGCGGGGAGACCCAGTACTTC.

The genes are TRBV7-2 and TRBJ2-3; 16 positions match TRBD2. CDR1 and CDR2 from the germline V gene are SGHTA and FQGNSA. V dropped 6 bases and J dropped 4; count of bases not matched to a gene: 10. This CDR3 region has 18 residues. The CDR3 DNA follows: TGTGCCAGCAGAATTACGGGGACTAGCGGGGGGGCCGCAGATACGCAGTATTTT. This encodes CASRITGTSGGAADTQYF.

V usage is TRBV6-5 and J usage is TRBJ1-6; 8 positions match TRBD1. Looked up from germline, CDR1 is MNHEY and CDR2 is SVGAGI. The CDR3 loop spans 13 amino acids. J gave up 5 bases and V 10 bases, and 4 bases lay outside the gene matches. CDR3 in DNA: TGTGCCACCCGGACAGGGAATAATTCACCCCTCCACTTT. Its protein product is CATRTGNNSPLHF.

This chain connects TRBV13 to TRBJ1-1, with D perhaps TRBD1 (6 bases). V was clipped by 5 bases and J by 5 bases, with 18 bases between them. This CDR3 spans 15 amino acids. The germline gives CDR1 PRHDT, CDR2 FYEKMQ (reference sequence). The chain's CDR3 is CASSNPRQARTEAFF. The CDR3 bases are TGTGCCAGCAGCAACCCTCGACAGGCGAGGACTGAAGCTTTCTTT.

This sequence joins TRBV4-2 and TRBJ1-6; D perhaps matches TRBD1 (6 bases). Germline V gene lookup returns CDR1 LGHNA and CDR2 YNFKEQ. The CDR3 runs to 17 residues. Trimming left V 4 bases short and J 5 bases short, with 18 bases between. Written as DNA, the CDR3 is TGTGCCAGCAGCCCACAGGGCACCCAACCCAATAATTCACCCCTCCACTTT. Amino acid sequence: CASSPQGTQPNNSPLHF.

The sample holds one count of this clone. The chain carries TRBV11-1 and TRBJ1-5; D is uncertain. Per the germline V gene, CDR1 is SGHAT and CDR2 is FQDESV (reference sequence). Trimming took off 10 bases at V and 7 bases at J, with 14 bases between the two ends. This CDR3 contains 12 residues. DNA for the CDR3: TGTGCCACCGGGTTATATCTGCAGCCCCAGCATTTT. It encodes CATGLYLQPQHF.

The chain has TRBV5-1 and TRBJ2-1; TRBD2 aligns across 7 bases. The germline CDR1 and CDR2 sequences are SGHRS and YFSETQ. The CDR3 covers 16 residues. V lost 3 bases to trimming and J lost 10 bases; unmatched junction nucleotides: 16. The CDR3 nucleotides read TGCGCCAGCAGCTCGCAATCGGGGGGATCGAGGGTGGAGCAGTTCTTC. Translated, it gives CASSSQSGGSRVEQFF.

The rearrangement uses TRBV2 and TRBJ1-1; TRBD1 matches 7 bases. Germline-derived CDR1 and CDR2 are SNHLY and FYNNEI. With V trimmed by 4 bases and J by 5 bases, 7 bases remained unmatched. The CDR3 length is 14 residues. The CDR3 nucleotides read TGTGCCAGCAGTGGGGTCCAGGGGGGAACTGAAGCTTTCTTT. Translated: CASSGVQGGTEAFF.

This chain joins TRBV24-1 and TRBJ2-1, with 9 bases aligning to TRBD1. Germline-derived CDR1 and CDR2 are KGHDR and SFDVKD. V was pared by 4 bases and J by 4 bases, with 10 bases of the junction left unmatched. This CDR3 region has 17 residues. In DNA form, the CDR3 reads TGTGCCACCAGTGACCGCCGGGACAGGGAGTGGTACAATGAGCAGTTCTTC. Translating it yields CATSDRRDREWYNEQFF.

This chain connects TRBV11-2 to TRBJ1-4, with 8 positions matching TRBD1. The V gene's germline CDR1 is SGHAT and CDR2 FQNNGV. The CDR3 sequence is 14 residues long. After removal of 5 bases from V and 7 bases from J, the junction contained 6 bases not matched to a gene. The CDR3 region has the DNA TGTGCCAGCAGCCCCGGGACAGGAGGTGAAAAACTGTTTTTT. Translated, it gives CASSPGTGGEKLFF.

J is TRBJ1-2 and V is TRBV6-4, with TRBD1 as a possible D gene (5 bases). Germline V gives CDR1 MRHNA, CDR2 SNTAGT. The CDR3 is 13 amino acids. V shed 6 bases and J shed 2 bases, with 10 bases lying between them. CDR3 sequence (DNA): TGTGCCAGCAGCGGGGGGGTCAACTATGGCTACACCTTC. Translating it yields CASSGGVNYGYTF.

The chain uses TRBV7-6 and TRBJ1-1, with a tentative D call TRBD1 (6 bases). V was pared by 7 bases and J by 0 bases, with 21 bases between. This CDR3 region has 17 residues. In germline, CDR1 is SGHVS, CDR2 FNYEAQ. The CDR3 loop is CASTPATGRDMNTEAFF. The CDR3 DNA sequence: TGTGCCAGCACCCCCGCCACGGGCAGGGACATGAACACTGAAGCTTTCTTT.

This chain connects TRBV10-3 to TRBJ1-6, with D possibly matching TRBD1 (5 bases). The CDR3 extends over 17 amino acids. The V gene lost 2 bases and the J gene lost 10 bases, with 21 bases spanning the gap. CDR1 is ENHRY, CDR2 SYGVKD, per germline. The CDR3: CAISEGTPEGLKSPLHF. The CDR3 coding sequence is TGTGCCATCAGTGAGGGAACCCCGGAGGGGCTTAAATCACCCCTCCACTTT.

The V call is TRBV7-2, the J call TRBJ2-7, with TRBD1 identical over 8 bases. V shed 2 bases, J shed 6 bases, and the junction held 9 bases outside the gene matches. The CDR3 totals 15 residues. Germline lookup yields CDR1 SGHTA and CDR2 FQGNSA. The CDR3 loop is CASSLSPGGIGEQYF. The CDR3 DNA sequence: TGTGCCAGCAGCTTATCGCCAGGGGGCATAGGCGAGCAGTACTTC.

This sequence joins TRBV7-2 and TRBJ1-2, with D perhaps TRBD1 (6 bases). Trimming cost V 1 base and J 4 bases, with 10 bases left between them. CDR1 and CDR2 (germline): SGHTA, FQGNSA. CDR3 size: 14 residues. This CDR3 reads CASSLDRDGYGYTF. The CDR3 DNA reads TGTGCCAGCAGCTTAGACAGGGATGGCTATGGCTACACCTTC.

The chain recombines TRBV4-1 with TRBJ1-1; TRBD1 matches at 7 bases. With 6 bases clipped from V and 6 bases from J, the junction kept 4 bases outside the gene matches. The CDR3 length is 12 residues. CDR1 is MGHRA, CDR2 YSYEKL, per germline. Here the CDR3 reads CASRAGGAEAFF. The CDR3 region has the DNA TGCGCCAGCAGGGCAGGGGGAGCTGAAGCTTTCTTT.

This clone has only a few counts. The V and J genes are TRBV5-4 and TRBJ1-4; 9 nucleotides line up with TRBD1. There are 13 residues in the CDR3. Germline V gene lookup returns CDR1 SGHNT and CDR2 YYREEE (reference sequence). J gave up 7 bases and V 6 bases, and 4 bases lay outside the gene matches. This CDR3 is CASNTGGGEKLFF. The CDR3 DNA sequence: TGTGCCAGCAATACAGGGGGCGGTGAAAAACTGTTTTTT. Variable domain in full (rest from reference TRBV5-4 and TRBJ1-4): ETGVTQSPTHLIKTRGQQVTLRCSSQSGHNTVSWYQQALGQGPQFIFQYYREEENGRGNFPPRFSGLQFPNYSSELNVNALELDDSALYLCASNTGGGEKLFFGSGTQLSVL.

J is TRBJ1-6 and V is TRBV14; possibly TRBD1 for D (5 bases). Trimming cost V 4 bases and J 7 bases, with 11 bases left between them. This CDR3 contains 14 residues. The V gene's germline CDR1 is SGHDN and CDR2 FVKESK. For the CDR3, the DNA is TGTGCCAGCAGCCTCAGCAGGGCAAATTCACCCCTCCACTTT. It translates to CASSLSRANSPLHF.

The V and J genes are TRBV5-6 and TRBJ2-5, with 12 bases lining up with TRBD2. Germline CDR1 is SGHDT and CDR2 is YYEEEE. The CDR3 length is 15 residues. Trimming took 1 base from V and 4 from J; bases not matched to a gene: 2. CDR3 sequence: CASSLLAGGPETQYF. CDR3 bases: TGTGCCAGCAGCTTGCTAGCGGGGGGGCCAGAGACCCAGTACTTC.

The chain combines TRBV19 with TRBJ1-1, with D possibly TRBD1 on 6 matching bases. Trimming removed 2 bases at V and 4 bases at J, with 11 bases between. CDR1 LNHDA and CDR2 SQIVND come from the germline V gene (reference sequence). The CDR3 covers 14 residues. CDR3 in amino acids: CASSINRDFTEAFF. CDR3 nucleotides: TGTGCCAGTAGTATAAACAGGGATTTCACTGAAGCTTTCTTT.

The chain is built from TRBV12-5 and TRBJ2-7; tentative D call: TRBD1 (5 bases). V was trimmed by 5 bases and J by 0 bases, leaving 14 bases between them. Germline lookup yields CDR1 LGHNT and CDR2 FRNRAP. CDR3 length: 15 amino acids. DNA for the CDR3: TGTGCTAGTGGTCTTTACAGGTGGAGCTCCTACGAGCAGTACTTC. It translates to CASGLYRWSSYEQYF.

The chain combines TRBV4-2 with TRBJ2-1; possibly TRBD2 for D (5 bases). Germline CDR1 LGHNA, CDR2 YNFKEQ. This CDR3 is built from 15 residues. V was cut by 4 bases and J by 0 bases, with 10 bases left in between. The CDR3 loop reads CASSPTGSSYNEQFF. The CDR3 nucleotides read TGTGCCAGCAGCCCCACTGGGAGCTCCTACAATGAGCAGTTCTTC.

The chain employs TRBV12-3 or TRBV12-4 and TRBJ1-5; D is uncertain. The CDR3 sequence is 12 residues long. The ends were cut back, 7 bases at V and 4 bases at J, with 8 bases in the middle. CDR3 nucleotides: TGTGCCAGCACCAGACTTAATCAGCCCCAGCATTTT. Translation gives CASTRLNQPQHF.

The chain recombines TRBV7-9 with TRBJ2-3; D not resolved. Deletions cut 4 bases from V and 3 bases from J, with 11 bases between. Germline values: CDR1 SEHNR, CDR2 FQNEAQ (reference sequence). CDR3 length equals 14 residues. CDR3 residues: CASSSSVWTDTQYF. Written as DNA, the CDR3 is TGTGCCAGCAGCTCCAGCGTTTGGACAGATACGCAGTATTTT.

The chain couples TRBV5-4 to TRBJ2-5; the match to TRBD2 covers 8 bases. The CDR3 covers 14 residues. Germline CDR1 and CDR2: SGHNT and YYREEE (reference sequence). Unmatched junction bases numbered 3, after V lost 4 bases and J lost 1 base. CDR3: CASSGGGFQETQYF. In DNA, the CDR3 is TGTGCCAGCAGCGGCGGGGGGTTCCAAGAGACCCAGTACTTC.

The chain links TRBV5-4 to TRBJ2-1, with TRBD1 identical over 9 bases. V dropped 6 bases and J dropped 6; count of bases not matched to a gene: 10. The CDR3 totals 15 residues. Looked up from germline, CDR1 is SGHNT and CDR2 is YYREEE (reference sequence). CDR3 coding DNA: TGTGCCAGCACCACCCCGGGACAGGGTAGCAATGAGCAGTTCTTC. Protein product: CASTTPGQGSNEQFF. The whole variable domain, filled in from reference TRBV5-4 and TRBJ2-1, reads ETGVTQSPTHLIKTRGQQVTLRCSSQSGHNTVSWYQQALGQGPQFIFQYYREEENGRGNFPPRFSGLQFPNYSSELNVNALELDDSALYLCASTTPGQGSNEQFFGPGTRLTVL.

This rearrangement joins TRBV7-9 to TRBJ2-7; weak D call: TRBD1 (6 bases). CDR1 SEHNR and CDR2 FQNEAQ come from the germline V gene (reference sequence). This CDR3 region has 15 residues. V lost 4 bases and J 0 bases, leaving 13 bases between the germline ends. As DNA, the CDR3 is TGTGCCAGCAGCTCGGGACAACTATCCTCCTACGAGCAGTACTTC. Residues: CASSSGQLSSYEQYF.